This T cell receptor beta chain is drawn from a study of control samples from healthy donors and cancer patients (dated by TCRdb to 2018 to 2021). The receptor library was made with the immunoSEQ multiplex PCR assay. As stored in TCRdb, this immuneACCESS dataset retains in-frame rearrangements with V and J assigned. A fraction of the clones does not appear; measured against another copy, unresolved V genes explain less than half of the discrepancy, and the remainder lacks a known reason. In all, the sample holds approximately 50,000 clones, and about 92% of those were seen once. The top ten clonotypes cover 0.7% to 0.85% of the sample. Regarding this clone: There is no known antigen for this receptor. It has no much larger one-base neighbor in the sample; base qualities were not kept.

V is pared back by 1 base and J by 8 bases, with 12 bases lying between the germline termini. The germline V gene encodes CDR1 SGHDN and CDR2 FVKESK. The CDR3 has 15 amino acids, counting the end cysteine and phenylalanine. Only the CDR3 DNA stays, 45 bases, in frame from base 1. Recombination connected TRBV14 to TRBJ1-6; the D region possibly corresponds to TRBD1 (6 bases align). This receptor was identified in a man aged 25 to 40 with colorectal cancer. The sequenced sample consisted of PBMCs. Here is the DNA: TGTGCCAGCAGCCAAGGTGACAGGACTTATTCACCCCTCCACTTT. Its translation reads: CASSQGDRTYSPLHF. Joined to the reference TRBV14 and TRBJ1-6 proteins, this CDR3 gives the full variable domain: EAGVTQFPSHSVIEKGQTVTLRCDPISGHDNLYWYRRVMGKEIKFLLHFVKESKQDESGMPNNRFLAERTGGTYSTLKVQPAELEDSGVYFCASSQGDRTYSPLHFGNGTRLTVT.